This T cell receptor beta chain comes out of a study of T cells in Graves' hyperthyroidism and ophthalmopathy. This clonotype was seen a few times. Its antigen remains unknown. RNA transcripts yielded amplified TCR beta CDR3 regions. During a first-round RT-PCR of the TCR CDR3, the HTBI primer set was used. TCRdb reanalysed the multiplex PCR reads using MiXCR and keeps one entry per CDR3 protein. The table has hundreds of thousands of distinct CDR3 sequences, over 12% seen once. Regarding the study as a whole: A median approximately 6.8 months before onset, the model predicted ophthalmopathy.

The material sequenced was blood. This sequence originates from a woman aged 40 to 49 with Graves' ophthalmopathy.

The DNA for the CDR3 is TGTGCCAGCAGTGAAGAAGGGTTAGTTGGCTACACCTTC. This encodes CASSEEGLVGYTF. The chain has TRBV6-1 and TRBJ1-2; D gene uncertain. The germline gives CDR1 MNHNS, CDR2 SASEGT. V lost 1 base and J 7 bases, leaving 10 bases between the germline ends. CDR3 length: 13 amino acids.